The T cell receptor (beta chain) under discussion was sequenced for a study of cytomegalovirus exposure and HLA in healthy donors. The study, taken as a whole, reports: Testing in vitro showed a few CMV-associated chains specific for CMV antigens. Most TCR sequences were seen very rarely across donors, but some public TCRs occurred in many. The study put 150 or so TCR beta chains on its list as cytomegalovirus-associated.

The method was immunoSEQ multiplex PCR; TCRdb's version includes in-frame clones alone and lacks a portion of them. In the table there are around 300,000 clones, about 86% of which are singletons. The length of the CDR3 is 13 residues. This clone was seen more than once but under ten times. Its matching antigen is unknown. This TCR came from a woman between 18 and 29 years old in good health and CMV-seronegative. Input material: PBMCs. The V and J genes are TRBV21-1 and TRBJ2-2; TRBD1 reflects the table's D call only, with no check against the DNA. TRBV21-1 has pseudogene status. The CDR3 loop reads CASSEQGTGELFF. The CDR3 coding sequence is TGTGCCAGCAGCGAGCAGGGTACCGGGGAGCTGTTTTTT.